This T cell receptor (beta chain) was profiled in a study of T cell repertoires in cytomegalovirus infection. Overall study context: HLA-C-restricted CMV epitopes, recently identified, and well-studied HLA-B-restricted ones were used by the study. Evidence of both CMV infection and a matching HLA type came from public TCR beta signatures.

In its sample, this clonotype was seen many times. Antigen: not known. MiXCR was run by TCRdb on the reads, yielding one entry per CDR3 protein. The sample holds about 360,000 distinct CDR3 sequences, just under 35% seen once. The CDR3 is made up of 13 amino acids. J lost 7 bases, V lost 2 bases, and 4 bases had no gene match. The chain has TRBV12-3 or TRBV12-4 and TRBJ1-2; the match to TRBD1 covers 7 bases. Sequencing was performed on cultured PBMCs, taken from culture after CMV antigen stimulation. This TCR derives from a human donor in good health (CMV status not recorded). Some clones in this sample may be carry-over from other donors' samples. CDR3 amino acids: CASSLYRGSGYTF. The CDR3 bases are TGTGCCAGCAGTTTATACAGGGGAAGTGGCTACACCTTC.